The T cell receptor beta chain described here comes from a study of T cells in Graves' hyperthyroidism and ophthalmopathy. Study-wide findings and caveats: The majority of expanded thyroid clonotypes above 0.001 also appeared in blood.

PBMCs stemmed from about 9.7 ml fresh peripheral blood. Amplified regions were TCR beta CDR3 sequences from RNA transcripts. Carried out on the TCR CDR3, a first-round RT-PCR used the HTBI primer set. TCRdb re-analysed the multiplex PCR reads in MiXCR, keeping a single row per CDR3 protein. The sample records hundreds of thousands of distinct CDR3 sequences, around 20% being singletons. This clonotype was seen ten or more times. Its specificity is not known. Germline CDR1 SNHLY, CDR2 FYNNEI. Trimming took 5 bases from V and 8 from J, leaving 19 bases between them. The CDR3 has 15 amino acids. This receptor was obtained from a man aged 40-50 years with Graves' ophthalmopathy. J is TRBJ1-5 and V is TRBV2; perhaps TRBD1 as D (6 bases). The sample was blood. The CDR3 coding sequence is TGTGCCAGCAGTAAACAACAGGGCAGGGACGAGCCCCAGCATTTT. Amino acid sequence: CASSKQQGRDEPQHF.